These 10 T cell receptor gamma chains were sequenced from one sample in a study of γδ T cells in repeated Plasmodium falciparum infection. TCRdb redid clone calling on the multiplex PCR reads using CATT. This sample carries some 32,000 gamma-chain clones, 1.4% of them seen once, and the ten largest clones take roughly a fifth. Gammadelta T cells were flow-sorted from PBMC into Vgamma9/Vdelta2+ and Vdelta2-negative populations for bulk analysis. The material sequenced was gamma-delta T cells from blood. These receptors were collected from a pool of human donors (malaria-infected and uninfected, not separated).

This clone appeared many times. A far larger clone is only one base removed, so a read error is likely. Distinct nucleotide sequences in the sample also encode this CDR3. The chain carries TRGV3 and TRGJ1 or TRGJ2. CDR3 length: 13 residues. Germline V lookup: CDR1 VTNTFY, CDR2 YDVSTARD (reference sequence). CDR3 sequence reads: CATWDSPYYKKLF. CDR3 in DNA: TGTGCCACCTGGGACTCCCCCTATTACAAGAAACTCTTT.

About this clone: One base separates it from a far larger clone, so it is likely a read error. This sample also contains other DNA sequences that code for the same CDR3. The chain recombines TRGV4 with TRGJ1 or TRGJ2. TCRdb does not report a J gene; here it was assigned by matching the DNA to germline references. Trimming at V came to 0 bases and at J to 12 bases, leaving 11 bases not matched to a gene. The CDR3 totals 13 residues. From germline, CDR1 is EGSTGY and CDR2 YDSYTSSV. The CDR3 sequence is CATWDGRPPMKLF. The CDR3 nucleotides read TGTGCCACCTGGGATGGGCGCCCTCCCATGAAACTCTTT.

A few counts support this clone. The protein recorded in TCRdb matches a much larger clone and deviates from this DNA's translation at residue 8, suggesting a read error; the protein here is obtained by translating the DNA. This chain connects TRGV9 to TRGJP. No J segment appears in TCRdb, so it was assigned here by matching the sequence to germline. The junction had 7 bases not matched to a gene; V was cut back by 0 bases and J by 5 bases. Germline lookup yields CDR1 GITISATS and CDR2 ISYDGTV (reference sequence). CDR3 length: 18 residues. DNA for the CDR3: TGTGCCTTGTGGGAGGTGCGTATCGAAGAGTTGGGCAAAAAAATCAAGGTATTT. Encoded protein: CALWEVRIEELGKKIKVF.

Remarks on this clone: This DNA translates differently at residue 11 from the TCRdb protein, which is that of a much larger clone; a read error is likely, and the protein shown is the DNA's own translation. CDR3 sequence reads: CALWEAPLYKRLF. The CDR3 DNA follows: TGTGCCTTGTGGGAGGCGCCCCTTTATAAGAGACTCTTT. The V gene corresponds to TRGV9; no J gene was called. Per the germline V gene, CDR1 is GITISATS and CDR2 is ISYDGTV (reference sequence). The CDR3 extends over 13 amino acids.

The sample holds a few counts of this clone. A read error likely explains why the TCRdb protein, taken from a much larger clone, differs from this DNA's translation at residue 14; the protein shown is translated from the DNA. The chain links TRGV9 to TRGJP. The J gene, absent from TCRdb, was called here by matching the DNA to germline. Germline V lookup: CDR1 GITISATS, CDR2 ISYDGTV (reference sequence). This CDR3 region has 17 residues. CDR3: CALWESLQELGKKVKVF. The CDR3 DNA reads as TGTGCCTTGTGGGAGTCCCTACAAGAGTTGGGCAAAAAAGTCAAGGTATTT.

This clone was seen more than once but under ten times. TCRdb's listed protein matches a much larger clone and diverges from this DNA's translation at residue 3, likely through a read error; the protein shown comes from the DNA. V usage is TRGV4 and J usage is TRGJ1 or TRGJ2. TCRdb supplies no J gene; here it was assigned by aligning the nucleotide sequence to germline. The germline V gene has CDR1 EGSTGY and CDR2 YDSYTSSV. There are 13 residues in the CDR3. The CDR3 is CAIWDQWRYKKLF. In DNA form, the CDR3 reads TGTGCCATCTGGGATCAGTGGCGGTATAAGAAACTCTTT.

This clone was seen ten or more times. A far larger clone is one base from this, pointing to a likely read error. The same CDR3 also results from other DNA sequences found in this sample. This chain joins TRGV9 and TRGJP. TCRdb records no J gene; here it was assigned by comparing the DNA to germline. The CDR3 sequence is 16 residues long. The germline V gene encodes CDR1 GITISATS and CDR2 ISYDGTV (reference sequence). The CDR3, as DNA: TGTGCCCTGTGGGAGGTGGTAGAGTTGGGCAAAAAAATCAAGGTATTT. This encodes CALWEVVELGKKIKVF.

The table lists this clone with many counts. The protein TCRdb lists belongs to a much larger clone and differs from this DNA's translation at residue 10, which points to a read error; the protein shown is made from the DNA. V and J are TRGV9 and TRGJ1 or TRGJ2. The CDR3 covers 12 residues. The V gene's germline CDR1 is GITISATS and CDR2 ISYDGTV (reference sequence). In DNA, the CDR3 is TGTGCCTTGTGGGAGGGGTATTATAAGGAACTCTTT. It is translated as CALWEGYYKELF.

The V and J genes are TRGV8 and TRGJ1 or TRGJ2. As TCRdb names no J gene, one was assigned here on the basis of a DNA match to germline. V was pared by 3 bases and J by 12 bases, with 5 bases of the junction left unmatched. CDR3 size: 10 residues. Germline V gives CDR1 VENAVY, CDR2 YDSYNSRV. CDR3 in DNA: TGTGCCACCTGGGATCCCGTGAAACTCTTT. Its protein is CATWDPVKLF.

Concerning this clone itself: The protein held in TCRdb is that of a much larger clone and does not match this DNA's translation at residue 12, likely because of a read error; the protein shown is translated from the DNA. No call exists for the J gene, whereas the V gene is TRGV9. Per the germline V gene, CDR1 is GITISATS and CDR2 is ISYDGTV (reference sequence). The CDR3 is 14 residues long. CDR3: CALWEVVESWFQIF. In DNA form, the CDR3 reads TGTGCCTTGTGGGAGGTTGTAGAGAGTTGGTTCCAGATATTT.